The sequence of this T cell receptor (beta chain) was determined in a study of OX40 agonist ivuxolimab in advanced cancers. At the level of the study: Ivuxolimab doses were 0.01, 0.1, 0.3, 1.5, 3 or 10 mg/kg every 2 weeks. Study observations and caveats: Among the nonresponders, some also had low normalized T-cell clonal expansion. Average numbers of expanded clones were greater in CD8+ T cells than in CD4+.

CDR3 length: 15 amino acids. Germline-derived CDR1 and CDR2 are SGHNT and YYREEE (reference sequence). To note about this clone: Its specificity is not known. One end of the junction does not line up with germline, which may come from a read error.

On cycle 4 day 1 and cycle 7 day 1, as well as at baseline, blood was sampled. Assay: immunoSEQ multiplex PCR; the TCRdb copy retains only in-frame clones and omits some. In the table there are fewer than 70,000 clones, roughly 85% of which are singletons. The sequence derives from an adult with an advanced solid tumor such as melanoma, head and neck, liver or kidney cancer. Sequenced here: CD4+ or CD8+ T cells sorted from blood, sampled in a trial of the OX40 agonist ivuxolimab. The chain links TRBV5-4 to TRBJ2-1; 12 nucleotides match TRBD2. The CDR3 DNA reads as TGTGCCAGCAGTTTGGGACTAGCGGGCCGACTCGGGCAGTTCTTC. This codes for CASSLGLAGRLGQFF.